The entry below gives a single T cell receptor (beta chain) sequence along with its context. From germline, CDR1 is KGHDR and CDR2 SFDVKD. The V and J ends lost 8 bases and 5 bases respectively, with 7 bases between them. There are 11 residues in the CDR3. These data come from a study of blood T cell repertoires in COVID-19. Study at large: Acute-phase and convalescent COVID-19 samples originated in the United States, Italy and Spain.

Authors' data handling: Amplifying reference gene primers gave estimates of nucleated cell counts. The table came from immunoSEQ multiplex PCR; TCRdb's copy has only in-frame clones and leaves some out. That table is the source of V, J and clone size, and D and trimming were worked out from the DNA. The data contain 180,000 or so clones, approximately 88% of them singletons. The sequence derives from a woman aged 25 to 39 with acute or convalescent COVID-19. The chain carries TRBV24-1 and TRBJ2-3; possibly TRBD1 for D (5 bases). Sequenced sample: peripheral blood. The CDR3 here is CATKRGDTQYF. Here the CDR3 DNA reads TGTGCCACCAAAAGGGGAGATACGCAGTATTTT.